The subject of this entry is one T cell receptor (beta chain). Its antigen is undetermined. Quantitative 5'-RACE was performed with molecular barcodes, and it yielded the TCR beta libraries. Each CDR3 protein gets one entry after TCRdb re-called the 5' RACE reads with MiXCR. Of fewer than 250,000 distinct CDR3 sequences in the sample, roughly 32% were seen once. The length of the CDR3 is 13 residues. V was cut by 5 bases and J by 3 bases, with 10 bases left in between. The record originates from a study of CD8 T cells in ankylosing spondylitis. Study conclusions and caveats: Significant enrichment of disease-linked clones was reported in matched ankylosing spondylitis synovial fluid.

The TCR originated in a male donor with ankylosing spondylitis or in good health (not recorded which). The J gene is TRBJ1-2, the V gene TRBV12-3 or TRBV12-4; D is undetermined. The sample comprised blood, either unsorted or a sorted T cell fraction (not recorded which). The CDR3 loop is CASSVNRDYGYTF. In DNA, the CDR3 is TGTGCCAGCAGTGTGAACCGGGACTATGGCTACACCTTC.